Shown below are 32 T cell receptor beta chains from a single sample sequenced in a study of naive and memory T cell subsets. Two oligonucleotides, mixed equimolar, formed the beta constant-region primer covering TRBC1 and TRBC2. TCRdb reanalysed the UMI-ligation and nested PCR reads using MiXCR and keeps one entry per CDR3 protein. This repertoire shows 70,000 to 95,000 distinct CDR3 sequences, 7% found once; its top ten account for 1.6%. Specimen: central memory CD4+ T cells from blood. These receptors were obtained from a human donor in good health.

This clonotype appeared a few times. V usage is TRBV7-3 and J usage is TRBJ2-1; either TRBD1 or TRBD2 may fit D (5 bases each). Deletions cut 2 bases from V and 10 bases from J, with 15 bases between. Germline CDR1 and CDR2: SGHTA and FQGTGA. The CDR3 is made up of 14 amino acids. The CDR3 here is CASSLGGFLGEQFF. The CDR3 DNA is TGTGCCAGCAGCTTAGGGGGTTTTCTTGGGGAGCAGTTCTTC.

This clonotype occurred many times. The rearrangement uses TRBV20-1 and TRBJ2-2; a possible D gene is TRBD1 (5 bases). V lost 7 bases and J lost 5, with 11 bases in between. The germline CDR1 and CDR2 sequences are DFQATT and SNEGSKA (reference sequence). This CDR3 comprises 12 residues. CDR3 protein: CSGRKGTGELFF. Written as DNA, the CDR3 is TGCAGTGGTCGAAAGGGGACCGGGGAGCTGTTTTTT.

In its sample, this clonotype was seen many times. The J gene is TRBJ1-1, the V gene TRBV18; 7 nucleotides align to TRBD1. Trimming at V came to 3 bases and at J to 1 base, leaving 2 bases not matched to a gene. Germline V CDR1 and CDR2: KGHSH, LQKENI. The CDR3 runs 14 residues. In DNA form, the CDR3 reads TGTGCCAGCTCACCGGACAGGAAGAACACTGAAGCTTTCTTT. Amino acid sequence: CASSPDRKNTEAFF.

This clonotype was counted ten times or more. One end of the junction fails to match germline, which may point to a read error. The chain employs TRBV30 and TRBJ1-1, with D perhaps matching TRBD1 (5 bases). Germline lookup yields CDR1 GTSNPN and CDR2 SVGIG (reference sequence). The CDR3 spans 12 residues. CDR3: CAGRRGNTEAFF. The CDR3 DNA sequence: TGTGCCGGGAGGAGGGGAAACACTGAAGCTTTCTTT.

At least ten counts were recorded for this clonotype. This chain links TRBV7-6 with TRBJ2-3, with TRBD1 matching 7 bases. The CDR3 sequence is 15 residues long. Per the germline V gene, CDR1 is SGHVS and CDR2 is FNYEAQ. V lost 1 base to trimming and J lost 2 bases; unmatched junction nucleotides: 3. The CDR3 region has the DNA TGTGCCAGCAGCTTAGGGGGACAGTTCACAGATACGCAGTATTTT. Residues: CASSLGGQFTDTQYF.

There are a few counts of this clonotype. V usage is TRBV6-5 and J usage is TRBJ2-2; TRBD2 matches 12 bases. V shed 6 bases, J shed 5 bases, and the junction held 4 bases outside the gene matches. The germline V gene encodes CDR1 MNHEY and CDR2 SVGAGI. This CDR3 region has 15 residues. CDR3 in amino acids: CASRRTSGTTGELFF. The CDR3 DNA reads TGTGCCAGCAGGAGGACTAGCGGGACAACCGGGGAGCTGTTTTTT.

This clonotype was counted ten times or more. The V and J genes are TRBV27 and TRBJ2-7, with 8 bases aligning to TRBD1. Trimming removed 8 bases from V and 1 base from J; junction bases left unmatched: 1. CDR1 and CDR2 from the germline V gene are MNHEY and SMNVEV (reference sequence). This CDR3 contains 12 residues. The CDR3, as DNA: TGTGCCAGCGGGGACAGGTCCTACGAGCAGTACTTC. This codes for CASGDRSYEQYF.

At least ten counts were recorded for this clonotype. The rearrangement joins TRBV12-3 or TRBV12-4 to TRBJ2-7; 7 bases align to TRBD1. The V segment lost 8 bases and the J segment 0 bases; nucleotides outside the gene matches: 10. The length of the CDR3 is 15 residues. CDR3 loop: CASATSGQSSYEQYF. CDR3 bases: TGTGCCAGCGCAACCTCGGGACAGAGCTCCTACGAGCAGTACTTC.

This clonotype was seen more than once but under ten times. The chain employs TRBV27 and TRBJ2-3; 9 positions agree with TRBD1. The germline V gene encodes CDR1 MNHEY and CDR2 SMNVEV (reference sequence). The CDR3 consists of 14 residues. Germline trimming cut 6 bases from V and 3 bases from J; bases unmatched to any gene: 4. CDR3 region: CASRVDRGTDTQYF. CDR3 coding DNA: TGTGCCAGCAGGGTGGACAGGGGTACAGATACGCAGTATTTT.

In this sample, this clonotype turned up a few times. The chain couples TRBV19 to TRBJ2-3; 7 positions agree with TRBD2. Germline assignment: CDR1 LNHDA and CDR2 SQIVND (reference sequence). V was pared by 3 bases and J by 3 bases, with 9 bases of the junction left unmatched. This CDR3 region has 16 residues. CDR3 bases: TGTGCCAGTAGTATTCGGGGAGGGCTCGGGACAGATACGCAGTATTTT. Amino acids: CASSIRGGLGTDTQYF. Full variable domain (remainder filled in from reference TRBV19 and TRBJ2-3): DGGITQSPKYLFRKEGQNVTLSCEQNLNHDAMYWYRQDPGQGLRLIYYSQIVNDFQKGDIAEGYSVSREKKESFPLTVTSAQKNPTAFYLCASSIRGGLGTDTQYFGPGTRLTVL.

The V gene is TRBV6-2 or TRBV6-3, the J gene TRBJ1-2; D unclear. The V gene lost 2 bases and the J gene lost 3 bases, with 16 bases spanning the gap. The CDR3 runs 16 residues. Per germline, CDR1 MNHEY and CDR2 SVGEGT. The CDR3 DNA is TGTGCCAGCAGTTACGACCCCCAGAGAAGGGACTATGGCTACACCTTC. It encodes CASSYDPQRRDYGYTF.

This clonotype showed up many times. This chain uses TRBV7-3 with TRBJ1-1; a possible D gene is TRBD1 (5 bases). Germline V gives CDR1 SGHTA, CDR2 FQGTGA. This CDR3 region has 13 residues. The V end was cut by 3 bases, the J end by 3 bases, with 8 bases between. CDR3 bases: TGTGCCAGCAGCTTCGGGGGGTACACTGAAGCTTTCTTT. Amino acids: CASSFGGYTEAFF.

This clonotype was counted many times. Germline and junction disagree at one end, which may indicate a read error. V is TRBV29-1 and J is TRBJ1-2, with D perhaps TRBD1 (5 bases). This CDR3 comprises 11 residues. Germline lookup yields CDR1 SQVTM and CDR2 ANQGSEA. DNA for the CDR3: TGCAGCGTAGAAGGGGATTATGGCTACACCTTC. Its protein product is CSVEGDYGYTF.

This clonotype was recorded a few times. CDR3 in amino acids: CSTTKPGGPGELFF. The DNA for the CDR3 is TGCAGTACTACAAAGCCAGGGGGCCCCGGGGAGCTGTTTTTT. J is TRBJ2-2 and V is TRBV20-1, with TRBD1 matching over 8 bases. With V trimmed by 8 bases and J by 6 bases, 11 bases remained unmatched. Germline CDR1 reads DFQATT; CDR2 reads SNEGSKA (reference sequence). The CDR3 loop spans 14 amino acids.

In its sample, this clonotype was seen a few times. This sequence joins TRBV7-9 and TRBJ2-5; the match to TRBD1 covers 9 bases. V trimming: 5 bases; J trimming: 5 bases; junction bases outside the gene matches: 6. The CDR3 length is 14 residues. Germline assignment: CDR1 SEHNR and CDR2 FQNEAQ (reference sequence). The CDR3 nucleotides read TGTGCCAGCAGCACCGGGACAGGGAGCGAGACCCAGTACTTC. This gives the protein CASSTGTGSETQYF.

Ten or more counts support this clonotype. The V gene is TRBV20-1, the J gene TRBJ2-7; possible D gene TRBD1, 5 bases. CDR3 length: 14 amino acids. Per germline, CDR1 DFQATT and CDR2 SNEGSKA (reference sequence). Trimming shortened V by 2 bases and J by 2 bases, and 13 bases separated the two germline ends. The CDR3 coding sequence is TGCAGTGCTAGACGGGCAGGACAAGCCTACGAGCAGTACTTC. This sequence encodes CSARRAGQAYEQYF.

This clonotype has a count of ten or more. The chain uses TRBV21-1 and TRBJ2-3; TRBD2, the table's D call, was not compared with the DNA. TRBV21-1 is described as a pseudogene. This CDR3 spans 18 amino acids. The CDR3 sequence: CASSKTSGTPTSTDTQYF. DNA for the CDR3: TGTGCCAGCAGCAAGACTAGCGGAACTCCGACTAGCACAGATACGCAGTATTTT.

This clonotype was seen many times. This CDR3 is CASSPNPSDEQYF. CDR3 nucleotide sequence: TGTGCCAGCAGCCCGAACCCTAGCGATGAGCAGTACTTC. The rearrangement joins TRBV7-6 to TRBJ2-7; weak D call: TRBD2 (6 bases). Looked up from germline, CDR1 is SGHVS and CDR2 is FNYEAQ. The CDR3 spans 13 residues. The V end lost 5 bases, the J end lost 7 bases, and 15 bases lay between the germline ends.

In its sample, this clonotype was seen many times. The V gene is TRBV19, the J gene TRBJ1-2; D is uncertain. Per germline, CDR1 LNHDA and CDR2 SQIVND (reference sequence). V lost 8 bases and J lost 4, with 14 bases in between. The CDR3 spans 13 residues. The CDR3 DNA is TGTGCCAGTTTGGGCCGTTCCGGCTATGGCTACACCTTC. Translated, it gives CASLGRSGYGYTF.

This clonotype was recorded at least ten times. The rearrangement joins TRBV6-6 to TRBJ1-6, with D unclear. The CDR3 is 17 residues long. V was trimmed by 0 bases and J by 0 bases, leaving 9 bases between them. Germline CDR1 and CDR2: MNHNY and SVGAGI (reference sequence). CDR3 DNA sequence: TGTGCCAGCAGTTACTCCGGCAGAAGCTCCTATAATTCACCCCTCCACTTT. As protein: CASSYSGRSSYNSPLHF.

This clonotype was detected ten times or more. This chain uses TRBV19 with TRBJ1-5; TRBD1 might be the D (5 bases). V lost 2 bases and J 3 bases, leaving 11 bases between the germline ends. Germline V CDR1 and CDR2: LNHDA, SQIVND (reference sequence). The CDR3 has 15 residues. The CDR3 here is CASSIQPGSNQPQHF. The CDR3 nucleotides are TGTGCCAGTAGTATACAACCAGGGTCCAATCAGCCCCAGCATTTT.

The rearrangement joins TRBV20-1 to TRBJ2-1, with 12 bases matching TRBD2. The CDR3 covers 16 residues. With V trimmed by 0 bases and J by 8 bases, 8 bases remained unmatched. The germline V gene encodes CDR1 DFQATT and CDR2 SNEGSKA (reference sequence). CDR3 loop: CSARDWLAGGMDEQFF. The DNA of the CDR3 is TGCAGTGCTAGAGATTGGCTAGCGGGGGGGATGGATGAGCAGTTCTTC.

This clonotype came up many times. The CDR3 loop is CASSLANRNQPQHF. CDR3 bases: TGTGCCAGCTCCCTGGCAAACCGTAATCAGCCCCAGCATTTT. The gene calls are TRBV6-2 or TRBV6-3 and TRBJ1-5; no firm D call. Germline CDR1 is MNHEY and CDR2 is SVGEGT. With 8 bases removed from V and 4 bases from J, the gap between germline ends came to 15 bases. The CDR3 runs to 14 residues.

This clonotype was seen ten or more times. V gene TRBV20-1 combines with J gene TRBJ1-1; no clear D. V dropped 6 bases and J dropped 0 bases, with 14 bases sitting between them. Germline CDR1 and CDR2: DFQATT and SNEGSKA (reference sequence). The CDR3 is 14 residues long. The CDR3 sequence: CSAPGKTMNTEAFF. The CDR3 nucleotides read TGCAGTGCCCCGGGTAAGACCATGAACACTGAAGCTTTCTTT.

The V gene is TRBV19, the J gene TRBJ1-5; D call uncertain. Germline assignment: CDR1 LNHDA and CDR2 SQIVND (reference sequence). V dropped 1 base and J dropped 3 bases, with 16 bases sitting between them. CDR3 length: 17 residues. CDR3 in amino acids: CASSIAAWRQINQPQHF. CDR3 DNA sequence: TGTGCCAGTAGTATAGCTGCTTGGCGGCAGATCAATCAGCCCCAGCATTTT.

This clonotype occurred many times. The J gene is TRBJ1-4, the V gene TRBV5-1; weak D call: TRBD1 (5 bases). This CDR3 is built from 14 residues. V dropped 1 base and J dropped 5 bases, with 9 bases sitting between them. The germline gives CDR1 SGHRS, CDR2 YFSETQ. The CDR3 loop reads CASSLRQRNEKLFF. The CDR3 DNA sequence: TGCGCCAGCAGCTTGAGACAGCGAAATGAAAAACTGTTTTTT.

This clonotype was detected ten times or more. Written as DNA, the CDR3 is TGTGCCAGCAGTTTATCTTTGCCGGGGAATGATTCACCCCTCCACTTT. It codes for CASSLSLPGNDSPLHF. This rearrangement joins TRBV27 to TRBJ1-6; D gene uncertain. Germline V gives CDR1 MNHEY, CDR2 SMNVEV (reference sequence). V lost 0 bases and J 8 bases, leaving 14 bases between the germline ends. There are 16 residues in the CDR3.

This clonotype was counted at least ten times. The V and J genes are TRBV7-3 and TRBJ2-3; D tentatively reads TRBD1 or TRBD2 (5 bases each). CDR1 SGHTA and CDR2 FQGTGA come from the germline V gene. V lost 5 bases and J lost 5, with 17 bases in between. The CDR3 covers 15 residues. CDR3 nucleotides: TGTGCCAGCAGCCTCACCGGGACGCACGGAGATACGCAGTATTTT. Encoded protein: CASSLTGTHGDTQYF.

This rearrangement joins TRBV3-1 to TRBJ2-1; possible D gene TRBD1, 6 bases. The V end was cut by 0 bases, the J end by 9 bases, with 18 bases between. Germline assignment: CDR1 LGHDT and CDR2 YNNKEL (reference sequence). There are 16 residues in the CDR3. The CDR3 region has the DNA TGTGCCAGCAGCCAAGATCCCGGTGGGGGCCAGAGTGAGCAGTTCTTC. It encodes CASSQDPGGGQSEQFF.

At least ten counts were recorded for this clonotype. The V gene is TRBV7-3, the J gene TRBJ2-2, with 8 bases fitting TRBD2. The ends lost 4 bases at V and 4 bases at J; junction bases unmatched: 8. The V gene's germline CDR1 is SGHTA and CDR2 FQGTGA. The CDR3 consists of 16 residues. CDR3 sequence (DNA): TGTGCCAGCAGCTACTCTAGCGGGTCGGGCACCGGGGAGCTGTTTTTT. Amino acids: CASSYSSGSGTGELFF.

This clonotype was detected ten times or more. The gene calls are TRBV5-4 and TRBJ2-3, with 11 nucleotides matching TRBD2. Germline V gene data show CDR1 as SGHNT and CDR2 as YYREEE (reference sequence). The CDR3 extends over 16 amino acids. With V trimmed by 5 bases and J by 1 base, 6 bases remained unmatched. DNA of the CDR3: TGTGCCAGCAGGCCCGTTAGCGGGGGGGGCACAGATACGCAGTATTTT. This sequence encodes CASRPVSGGGTDTQYF.

The genes are TRBV16 and TRBJ2-1; TRBD1 might be the D (5 bases). Trimming left V 2 bases short and J 8 bases short, with 10 bases between. The CDR3 consists of 13 residues. The germline V gene encodes CDR1 KGHSY and CDR2 FQNENV. The CDR3 DNA follows: TGTGCCAGCAGCCAACTAAAGGGGCATGAGCAGTTCTTC. Translation gives CASSQLKGHEQFF.